The 21 T cell receptor beta chains presented below share a single source sample, sequenced in a study of blood T cell repertoires in COVID-19. Sequencing was performed with immunoSEQ multiplex PCR; in TCRdb, only in-frame clones are kept and a portion is missing. The repertoire holds about 150,000 clones, with approximately 84% as singletons. Source material: PBMCs or T cells enriched from blood (not recorded which). Receptor source: a woman between 45 and 60 years old who had recovered from COVID-19.

The gene calls are TRBV5-1 and TRBJ2-1, with a tentative D call TRBD1 (5 bases). The CDR3 totals 18 residues. Germline V CDR1 and CDR2: SGHRS, YFSETQ. V was trimmed by 0 bases and J by 5 bases, leaving 21 bases between them. In DNA, the CDR3 is TGCGCCAGCAGCTTGGGGTCCATTTCCCAAGGGGATCACAATGAGCAGTTCTTC. This encodes CASSLGSISQGDHNEQFF.

The chain carries TRBV7-2 and TRBJ1-2; 7 bases are shared with TRBD1. Germline values: CDR1 SGHTA, CDR2 FQGNSA. The V and J ends lost 5 bases and 6 bases, in that order; junction bases with no gene match: 6. The CDR3 extends over 13 amino acids. CDR3 loop: CASSADRDHGYTF. CDR3 sequence (DNA): TGTGCCAGCAGCGCCGACAGGGATCATGGCTACACCTTC.

The chain employs TRBV5-5 and TRBJ2-5, with 12 positions matching TRBD1. Germline values: CDR1 SGHKS, CDR2 YYEKEE (reference sequence). This CDR3 has 18 amino acids. J lost 3 bases, V lost 4 bases, and 13 bases had no gene match. DNA of the CDR3: TGTGCCAGCAGCCCTGCCGGGACAGGGGGCTTATTAGAAGAGACCCAGTACTTC. This encodes CASSPAGTGGLLEETQYF.

This sequence joins TRBV4-2 and TRBJ2-1, with D perhaps matching TRBD1 (7 bases). V shed 4 bases and J shed 6 bases, with 19 bases lying between them. CDR1 LGHNA and CDR2 YNFKEQ come from the germline V gene. The CDR3 totals 16 residues. Here the CDR3 reads CASSLTQGGLINEQFF. The DNA of the CDR3 is TGTGCCAGCAGCCTGACCCAGGGGGGTTTAATCAATGAGCAGTTCTTC.

V gene TRBV11-2 combines with J gene TRBJ2-7; D perhaps matches TRBD2 (6 bases). CDR3 length equals 13 residues. V lost 8 bases and J lost 6, with 17 bases in between. In germline, CDR1 is SGHAT, CDR2 FQNNGV. The chain's CDR3 is CASSPGVGIEQYF. CDR3 nucleotide sequence: TGTGCCAGCTCCCCGGGGGTGGGCATCGAGCAGTACTTC.

This chain joins TRBV3-1 (or the pseudogene TRBV3-2) and TRBJ1-3; D is ambiguous. The V gene lost 2 bases and the J gene lost 4 bases, with 6 bases spanning the gap. There are 13 residues in the CDR3. Germline loops: CDR1 LGHDT, CDR2 YNNKEL (reference sequence). The CDR3 coding sequence is TGTGCCAGCAGCCAATCATCAGGAAACACCATATATTTT. This sequence encodes CASSQSSGNTIYF.

V usage is TRBV15 and J usage is TRBJ1-5, with a possible D match to TRBD1 (6 bases). CDR1 is LNHNV and CDR2 is YYDKDF in the germline V gene (reference sequence). The CDR3 extends over 15 amino acids. The V end was cut by 4 bases, the J end by 3 bases, with 13 bases between. CDR3 sequence reads: CATSKTGGPNQPQHF. Written as DNA, the CDR3 is TGTGCCACCAGCAAGACGGGGGGCCCCAATCAGCCCCAGCATTTT. The full variable domain, its missing parts supplied by reference TRBV15 and TRBJ1-5, is DAMVIQNPRYQVTQFGKPVTLSCSQTLNHNVMYWYQQKSSQAPKLLFHYYDKDFNNEADTPDNFQSRRPNTSFCFLDIRSPGLGDTAMYLCATSKTGGPNQPQHFGDGTRLSIL.

V gene TRBV24-1 combines with J gene TRBJ2-1; 8 nucleotides agree with TRBD1. This CDR3 comprises 16 residues. V shed 2 bases and J 5 bases; nucleotides not matched to a gene: 7. The V gene's germline CDR1 is KGHDR and CDR2 SFDVKD. CDR3 DNA sequence: TGTGCCACCAGTGATTCTCCGTGGACAGGGAACAATGAGCAGTTCTTC. This gives the protein CATSDSPWTGNNEQFF.

This chain connects TRBV7-6 to TRBJ2-1, with a possible D match to TRBD2 (6 bases). Per the germline V gene, CDR1 is SGHVS and CDR2 is FNYEAQ. The CDR3 covers 17 residues. Between the trimmed V and J ends, which lost 1 base and 7 bases, there was a span of 20 bases. The CDR3 protein is CASSLGRGRGDRNEQFF. CDR3 in DNA: TGTGCCAGCAGCTTAGGGCGAGGGCGGGGCGACAGAAATGAGCAGTTCTTC.

This clone was seen a handful of times. The chain carries TRBV14 and TRBJ2-3; TRBD2 aligns across 8 bases. Germline CDR1 reads SGHDN; CDR2 reads FVKESK. Trimming removed 2 bases from V and 0 bases from J; junction bases left unmatched: 10. This CDR3 has 18 amino acids. The CDR3 region has the DNA TGTGCCAGCAGCCAAAGGTCTAGCGGGTTCTCTAGCACAGATACGCAGTATTTT. Protein: CASSQRSSGFSSTDTQYF.

The V gene is TRBV19, the J gene TRBJ2-1; 10 bases agree with TRBD2. The trim removed 10 bases at V and 7 bases at J, leaving 22 bases unmatched. CDR3 length equals 18 residues. Germline loops: CDR1 LNHDA, CDR2 SQIVND (reference sequence). The CDR3 DNA reads TGTGCCACCTCGAAGGGGGGACAAGCGGGAGGGCCAAGAAATGAGCAGTTCTTC. Translating it yields CATSKGGQAGGPRNEQFF.

This clone is a singleton in its sample. The chain uses TRBV3-1 (or the pseudogene TRBV3-2) and TRBJ1-3; D not certain. V shed 5 bases and J shed 1 base, with 12 bases lying between them. The CDR3 length is 15 residues. CDR1 and CDR2 from the germline V gene are LGHDT and YNNKEL (reference sequence). The chain's CDR3 is CASSTRGLSGNTIYF. CDR3 sequence (DNA): TGTGCCAGCAGCACCCGGGGTTTGTCTGGAAACACCATATATTTT.

The V gene is TRBV3-1 (or the pseudogene TRBV3-2), the J gene TRBJ1-1; unclear D gene. The CDR3 extends over 15 amino acids. V lost 0 bases, J lost 4 bases, and 12 bases lay in between. Germline lookup yields CDR1 LGHDT and CDR2 YNNKEL (reference sequence). The CDR3 coding sequence is TGTGCCAGCAGCCAAGATCCCCGGGGAGCCACTGAAGCTTTCTTT. Translation: CASSQDPRGATEAFF.

The rearrangement joins TRBV24-1 to TRBJ2-7; 10 bases are a match to TRBD1. The germline CDR1 and CDR2 sequences are KGHDR and SFDVKD. The J segment lost 2 bases and the V segment lost 4 bases, leaving 4 bases of the junction unmatched. The CDR3 totals 15 residues. Here the CDR3 reads CATSEAGTGAYEQYF. CDR3 coding DNA: TGTGCCACCAGTGAAGCCGGGACAGGGGCCTACGAGCAGTACTTC.

This clone was seen more than once but under ten times. The chain is built from TRBV28 and TRBJ1-5; 8 nucleotides align to TRBD1. Germline CDR1 is MDHEN and CDR2 is SYDVKM. V dropped 5 bases and J dropped 2; count of bases not matched to a gene: 11. The CDR3 totals 17 residues. CDR3 amino acids: CASSTGQGKRGNQPQHF. CDR3 bases: TGTGCCAGCAGTACCGGACAGGGAAAAAGGGGCAATCAGCCCCAGCATTTT.

CDR3 coding DNA: TGTGCCAGCAGCCCCAACAGGGGGCGCACAGAGACCCAGTACTTC. It is translated as CASSPNRGRTETQYF. V is TRBV7-2 and J is TRBJ2-5; 9 bases match TRBD1. With V trimmed by 5 bases and J by 4 bases, 8 bases remained unmatched. This CDR3 contains 15 residues. Germline assignment: CDR1 SGHTA and CDR2 FQGNSA.

The chain is built from TRBV9 and TRBJ1-1, with D maybe TRBD1 (6 bases). V lost 3 bases and J lost 0, with 9 bases in between. CDR3 size: 14 residues. Per germline, CDR1 SGDLS and CDR2 YYNGEE. This CDR3 reads CASSAGDLNTEAFF. CDR3 DNA: TGTGCCAGCAGCGCAGGGGACCTGAACACTGAAGCTTTCTTT.

The chain combines TRBV6-6 with TRBJ1-2; possibly TRBD1 for D (5 bases). Germline lookup yields CDR1 MNHNY and CDR2 SVGAGI (reference sequence). The length of the CDR3 is 13 residues. Trimming shortened V by 7 bases and J by 1 base, and 10 bases separated the two germline ends. The CDR3 region has the DNA TGTGCCAGCATTAAAGACAGTAACTATGGCTACACCTTC. Translating gives CASIKDSNYGYTF.

This chain links TRBV4-2 with TRBJ1-5; tentatively, D is TRBD1 (5 bases). Per germline, CDR1 LGHNA and CDR2 YNFKEQ. This CDR3 is 19 amino acids long. Trimming shortened V by 0 bases and J by 4 bases, and 22 bases separated the two germline ends. DNA for the CDR3: TGTGCCAGCAGCCAAGAAGGCCATAAGAAGGGTCGGGGGAATCAGCCCCAGCATTTT. Its protein is CASSQEGHKKGRGNQPQHF.

Comments on this clone: The junction does not match germline at one end; this may be a read error. The chain carries TRBV27 and TRBJ1-2, with D possibly matching TRBD1 (6 bases). CDR3 length: 12 residues. Germline assignment: CDR1 MNHEY and CDR2 SMNVEV (reference sequence). CDR3 region: CATSSGEGGYTF. CDR3 coding DNA: TGTGCCACCAGTTCAGGGGAAGGGGGCTACACCTTC.

The chain has TRBV10-3 and TRBJ2-7; the D gene is possibly TRBD2 (5 bases). This CDR3 is built from 14 residues. CDR1 and CDR2 from the germline V gene are ENHRY and SYGVKD. Trimming pared 5 bases from V and 1 base from J, leaving 12 bases between. The CDR3 DNA is TGTGCCATCAGTCCGAGAGGGCCTTCCTACGAGCAGTACTTC. This gives the protein CAISPRGPSYEQYF.